The entry below describes one T cell receptor (beta chain). The antigen is undetermined. The CDR3 consists of 15 residues. The V end was cut by 5 bases, the J end by 6 bases, with 16 bases between. Germline-derived CDR1 and CDR2 are MDHEN and SYDVKM. The data are from a study of beta chain features in type 1 diabetes. Study-wide points: A moderate, significant TCRB CDR3 shortening appeared in type 1 diabetes across four CD4+ subsets.

All of the isolated RNA was reverse transcribed, so expressed TCRB transcripts were sequenced. Libraries were prepared by immunoSEQ multiplex PCR; TCRdb keeps only in-frame clonotypes and omits some of them. The sample comprises fewer than 55,000 clones, roughly 39% of which are singletons, and about 1.5% rests with the top ten. The clonotype comes from a man aged 30 to 39 with type 1 diabetes. Sequencing was carried out using Tregs from blood. V and J are TRBV28 and TRBJ2-2; D uncertain. The CDR3 DNA sequence: TGTGCCAGCAGTCTCCCGGCCAGGCTCCCCGGGGAGCTGTTTTTT. Translating it yields CASSLPARLPGELFF.